Following are 19 T cell receptor beta chains from one sample sequenced in a study of blood T cell repertoires in COVID-19 (TCRdb year 2020). To prepare the library, the immunoSEQ multiplex PCR assay was applied. Drawn from immuneACCESS, this table holds only the in-frame rearrangements with V and J called that TCRdb kept. Clones are partly lost; checked studies trace under half to an unresolved V gene and leave the rest unexplained. For this sample the table gives over 100,000 clones, of which roughly 82% were detected only once. Clones ranked in the top ten supply 4% to 5.5% of the sample. The sequencing input was peripheral blood. The receptors come from a man in his sixties with acute or convalescent COVID-19.

The chain uses TRBV24-1 and TRBJ2-1; no definite D call. The CDR3 runs to 16 residues. V dropped 4 bases and J dropped 0 bases, with 12 bases sitting between them. Germline V gene sequence: CDR1 KGHDR, CDR2 SFDVKD. CDR3 coding DNA: TGTGCCACCAGTGACTCCATTCCCAGCTCCTACAATGAGCAGTTCTTC. Translated, it gives CATSDSIPSSYNEQFF.

The genes are TRBV4-3 and TRBJ1-5; D is ambiguous. CDR1 is LGHNA, CDR2 YSLEER, per germline. The CDR3 runs to 13 residues. Trimming pared 4 bases from V and 5 bases from J, leaving 9 bases between. DNA for the CDR3: TGCGCCAGCAGCCGGATGCAGGATCAGCCCCAGCATTTT. Amino acid sequence: CASSRMQDQPQHF.

J is TRBJ1-5 and V is TRBV7-2; a weak D match, TRBD1 (6 bases). Trimming took off 2 bases at V and 1 base at J, with 15 bases between the two ends. CDR3 length equals 17 residues. Per the germline V gene, CDR1 is SGHTA and CDR2 is FQGNSA. The CDR3 loop is CASSLTGGAVSNQPQHF. CDR3 coding DNA: TGTGCCAGCAGCTTAACGGGGGGGGCTGTGAGCAATCAGCCCCAGCATTTT.

The rearrangement links TRBV3-1 (or the pseudogene TRBV3-2) to TRBJ2-4, with 13 bases identical to TRBD2. Germline CDR1 LGHDT, CDR2 YNNKEL (reference sequence). The J segment lost 0 bases and the V segment lost 1 base, leaving 9 bases of the junction unmatched. This CDR3 has 20 residues. Written as DNA, the CDR3 is TGTGCCAGCAGCCAAGGTATTGGACTAGCGGGAGCCTTAGCCAAAAACATTCAGTACTTC. Residues: CASSQGIGLAGALAKNIQYF.

The chain has TRBV5-6 and TRBJ1-1, with a weak D call TRBD1 (6 bases). The CDR3 spans 15 residues. Germline lookup yields CDR1 SGHDT and CDR2 YYEEEE. The V end lost 3 bases, the J end lost 1 base, and 13 bases lay between the germline ends. The chain's CDR3 is CASSWYRASNTEAFF. CDR3 DNA sequence: TGTGCCAGCAGCTGGTACAGGGCTTCGAACACTGAAGCTTTCTTT.

The V call is TRBV7-2, the J call TRBJ2-7; 8 positions agree with TRBD2. The germline CDR1 and CDR2 sequences are SGHTA and FQGNSA. CDR3 length: 15 residues. The V segment lost 1 base and the J segment 6 bases; nucleotides outside the gene matches: 8. The CDR3 protein is CASSLEGLDSFEQYF. DNA of the CDR3: TGTGCCAGCAGCTTAGAGGGACTAGATAGTTTCGAGCAGTACTTC.

This chain joins TRBV6-5 and TRBJ1-2; D remains ambiguous. The CDR3 sequence is 12 residues long. Germline assignment: CDR1 MNHEY and CDR2 SVGAGI. With 4 bases removed from V and 3 bases from J, the gap between germline ends came to 6 bases. CDR3 nucleotide sequence: TGTGCCAGCAGTTCGGCGGACTATGGCTACACCTTC. Residues: CASSSADYGYTF.

This chain links TRBV7-9 with TRBJ2-5; TRBD2 aligns across 14 bases. The CDR3 has 15 residues. Germline assignment: CDR1 SEHNR and CDR2 FQNEAQ (reference sequence). V lost 6 bases and J lost 2; bases outside the gene matches: 2. This chain's CDR3 is CASSRTSGRQETQYF. CDR3 sequence (DNA): TGTGCCAGCAGTCGGACTAGCGGGAGGCAAGAGACCCAGTACTTC.

The table lists this clone with a few counts. The chain employs TRBV3-1 (or the pseudogene TRBV3-2) and TRBJ2-7, with 10 positions matching TRBD2. J lost 2 bases, V lost 5 bases, and 6 bases had no gene match. The CDR3 runs 15 residues. Germline CDR1 LGHDT, CDR2 YNNKEL (reference sequence). CDR3 loop: CASSAGTSDPYEQYF. The CDR3 bases are TGTGCCAGCAGCGCCGGGACTAGCGACCCCTACGAGCAGTACTTC.

V gene TRBV7-8 combines with J gene TRBJ1-5, with TRBD1 matching over 9 bases. The V and J ends lost 2 bases and 7 bases, in that order; junction bases with no gene match: 9. The CDR3 covers 16 residues. Germline loops: CDR1 SGHVS, CDR2 FQNEAQ. For the CDR3, the DNA is TGTGCCAGCAGCTTAACAGGGGGCGCGGAAGGACAGCCCCAGCATTTT. Residues: CASSLTGGAEGQPQHF.

The V gene is TRBV14, the J gene TRBJ2-1, with D unresolved. The V and J ends lost 7 bases and 9 bases respectively, with 16 bases between them. This CDR3 region has 13 residues. CDR1 is SGHDN, CDR2 FVKESK, per germline. Written as DNA, the CDR3 is TGTGCCAGCACTATGATGGTAAAAAGTGAGCAGTTCTTC. Its translation: CASTMMVKSEQFF.

This chain connects TRBV5-5 to TRBJ2-7; the D gene is possibly TRBD1 (6 bases). The ends were cut back, 3 bases at V and 0 bases at J, with 13 bases in the middle. The CDR3 has 15 amino acids. CDR1 SGHKS and CDR2 YYEKEE come from the germline V gene (reference sequence). CDR3: CASSYRTVSSYEQYF. The CDR3 region has the DNA TGTGCCAGCAGCTACCGGACAGTCAGCTCCTACGAGCAGTACTTC.

A few counts support this clone. This chain connects TRBV5-4 to TRBJ1-1; D remains ambiguous. The CDR3 consists of 14 residues. Germline assignment: CDR1 SGHNT and CDR2 YYREEE (reference sequence). Deletions cut 4 bases from V and 1 base from J, with 11 bases between. This CDR3 is CASSRLGGNTEAFF. The CDR3 DNA reads TGTGCCAGCAGCCGGCTGGGAGGGAACACTGAAGCTTTCTTT.

The rearrangement joins TRBV6-5 to TRBJ2-7; 11 positions agree with TRBD2. This CDR3 is built from 14 residues. Germline V gene data show CDR1 as MNHEY and CDR2 as SVGAGI. Trimming took 6 bases from V and 1 from J; bases not matched to a gene: 2. CDR3 residues: CASRGLAVSYEQYF. The CDR3 DNA follows: TGTGCCAGCAGGGGACTAGCGGTTTCCTACGAGCAGTACTTC.

The V gene is TRBV25-1, the J gene TRBJ2-7; D might be TRBD1 (6 bases). Germline V CDR1 and CDR2: MGHDK, SYGVNS. The CDR3 length is 17 residues. Trimming stripped 2 bases from V and 3 bases from J, with 20 bases between. The CDR3: CASSEGGRGQRGYEQYF. CDR3 nucleotide sequence: TGTGCCAGCAGTGAAGGGGGCAGGGGACAAAGGGGCTACGAGCAGTACTTC.

The chain carries TRBV19 and TRBJ1-1; D is possibly TRBD1 (6 bases). The CDR3 runs to 16 residues. V dropped 5 bases and J dropped 0 bases, with 16 bases sitting between them. CDR1 is LNHDA, CDR2 SQIVND, per germline (reference sequence). The CDR3 protein is CASSGGIQVLNTEAFF. CDR3 bases: TGTGCCAGTAGTGGGGGCATACAGGTATTGAACACTGAAGCTTTCTTT.

The chain recombines TRBV5-5 with TRBJ2-1; D is possibly TRBD2 (6 bases). Germline CDR1 and CDR2: SGHKS and YYEKEE (reference sequence). The V and J ends lost 6 bases and 0 bases respectively, with 10 bases between them. The CDR3 runs to 14 residues. The CDR3 region is CASNQDYSYNEQFF. The CDR3 DNA is TGTGCCAGCAACCAGGACTACTCCTACAATGAGCAGTTCTTC.

This clone was observed a handful of times. The gene calls are TRBV7-2 and TRBJ2-1, with 10 bases lining up with TRBD2. The CDR3 has 15 residues. CDR1 SGHTA and CDR2 FQGNSA come from the germline V gene. V shed 5 bases and J 7 bases; nucleotides not matched to a gene: 8. Written as DNA, the CDR3 is TGTGCCAGCAGCATCCCGGGACTAGCGAAGAATGAGCAGTTCTTC. Its translation: CASSIPGLAKNEQFF.

This CDR3 reads CASSQAVGGLAGFLETQYF. The CDR3, as DNA: TGTGCCAGCAGCCAAGCGGTTGGGGGGCTAGCGGGATTCTTGGAGACCCAGTACTTC. The chain is built from TRBV4-2 and TRBJ2-5; 9 nucleotides match TRBD2. The V segment lost 1 base and the J segment 5 bases; nucleotides outside the gene matches: 17. CDR1 LGHNA and CDR2 YNFKEQ come from the germline V gene. This CDR3 region has 19 residues.